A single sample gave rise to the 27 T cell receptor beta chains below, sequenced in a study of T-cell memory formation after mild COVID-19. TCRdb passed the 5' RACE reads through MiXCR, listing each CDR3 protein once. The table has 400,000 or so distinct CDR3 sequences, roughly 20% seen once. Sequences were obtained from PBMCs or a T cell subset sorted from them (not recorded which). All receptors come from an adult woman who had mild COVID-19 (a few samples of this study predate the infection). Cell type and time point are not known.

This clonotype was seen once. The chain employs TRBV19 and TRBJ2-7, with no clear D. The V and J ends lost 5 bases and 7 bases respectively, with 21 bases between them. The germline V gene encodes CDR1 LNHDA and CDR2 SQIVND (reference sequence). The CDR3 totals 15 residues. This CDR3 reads CASSPTGLDGGEQYF. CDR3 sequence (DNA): TGTGCCAGTAGTCCCACCGGGCTAGACGGTGGGGAGCAGTACTTC.

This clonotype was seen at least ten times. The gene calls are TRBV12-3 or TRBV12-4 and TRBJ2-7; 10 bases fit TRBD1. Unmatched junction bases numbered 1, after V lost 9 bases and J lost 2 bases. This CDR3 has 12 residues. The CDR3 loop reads CASGQGAYEQYF. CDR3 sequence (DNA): TGTGCCAGTGGACAGGGGGCCTACGAGCAGTACTTC.

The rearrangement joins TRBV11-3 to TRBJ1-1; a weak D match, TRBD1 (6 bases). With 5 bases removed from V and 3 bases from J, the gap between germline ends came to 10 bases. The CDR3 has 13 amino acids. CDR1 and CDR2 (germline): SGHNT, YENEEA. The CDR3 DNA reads TGTGCCAGCAGCGCCGGACAGCACACTGAAGCTTTCTTT. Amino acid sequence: CASSAGQHTEAFF. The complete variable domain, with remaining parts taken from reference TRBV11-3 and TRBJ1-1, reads EAGVVQSPRYKIIEKKQPVAFWCNPISGHNTLYWYLQNLGQGPELLIRYENEEAVDDSQLPKDRFSAERLKGVDSTLKIQPAELGDSAVYLCASSAGQHTEAFFGQGTRLTVV.

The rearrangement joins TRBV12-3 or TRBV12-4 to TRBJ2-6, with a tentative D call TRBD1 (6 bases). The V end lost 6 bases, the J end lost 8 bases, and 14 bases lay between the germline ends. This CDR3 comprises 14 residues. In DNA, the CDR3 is TGTGCCAGCAGCAGGGGCCGACGGCCCAACGTCCTGACTTTC. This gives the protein CASSRGRRPNVLTF.

The CDR3 here is CASSLVVSRWSEQYF. The CDR3 coding sequence is TGTGCCAGCAGCTTAGTGGTCAGTCGATGGTCCGAGCAGTACTTC. The rearrangement uses TRBV7-9 and TRBJ2-7, with unresolved D. The CDR3 sequence is 15 residues long. V lost 1 base, J lost 6 bases, and 16 bases lay in between. CDR1 SEHNR and CDR2 FQNEAQ come from the germline V gene (reference sequence).

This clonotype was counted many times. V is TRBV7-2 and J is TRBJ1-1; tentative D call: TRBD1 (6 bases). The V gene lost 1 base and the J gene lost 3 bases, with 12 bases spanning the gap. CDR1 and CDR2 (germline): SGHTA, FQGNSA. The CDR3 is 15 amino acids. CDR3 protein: CASSLGTGAHTEAFF. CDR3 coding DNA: TGTGCCAGCAGCTTAGGTACGGGGGCGCACACTGAAGCTTTCTTT.

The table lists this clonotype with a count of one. The CDR3 sequence: CASTWGNQGETQYF. CDR3 nucleotides: TGTGCCAGCACCTGGGGGAATCAGGGAGAGACCCAGTACTTC. The chain combines TRBV12-3 or TRBV12-4 with TRBJ2-5; D could derive from TRBD1 or TRBD2 (5 bases each). This CDR3 region has 14 residues. Trimming shortened V by 7 bases and J by 4 bases, and 16 bases separated the two germline ends.

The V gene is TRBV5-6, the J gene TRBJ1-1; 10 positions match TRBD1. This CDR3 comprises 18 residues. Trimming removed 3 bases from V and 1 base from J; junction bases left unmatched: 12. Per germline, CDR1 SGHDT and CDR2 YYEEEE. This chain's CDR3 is CASSSSGLGQGENTEAFF. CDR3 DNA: TGTGCCAGCAGCTCGTCCGGTTTAGGACAGGGGGAGAACACTGAAGCTTTCTTT.

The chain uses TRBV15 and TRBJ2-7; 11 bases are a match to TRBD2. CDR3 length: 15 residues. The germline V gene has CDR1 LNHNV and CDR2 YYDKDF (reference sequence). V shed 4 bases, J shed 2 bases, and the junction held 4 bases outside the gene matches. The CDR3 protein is CATSITSGRPYEQYF. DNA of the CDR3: TGTGCCACCAGCATAACTAGCGGGAGACCCTACGAGCAGTACTTC.

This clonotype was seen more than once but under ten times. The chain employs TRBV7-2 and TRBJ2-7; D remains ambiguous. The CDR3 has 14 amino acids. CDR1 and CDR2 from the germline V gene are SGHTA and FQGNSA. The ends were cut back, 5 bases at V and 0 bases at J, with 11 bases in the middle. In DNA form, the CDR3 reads TGTGCCAGCAGCCCCCAGGCCCTCTCCTACGAGCAGTACTTC. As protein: CASSPQALSYEQYF.

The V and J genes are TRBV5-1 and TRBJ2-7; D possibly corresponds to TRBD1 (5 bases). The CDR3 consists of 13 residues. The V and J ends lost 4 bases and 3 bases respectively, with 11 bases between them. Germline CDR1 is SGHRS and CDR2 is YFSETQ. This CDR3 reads CASSTTGGYEQYF. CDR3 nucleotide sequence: TGCGCCAGCAGCACAACAGGCGGCTACGAGCAGTACTTC.

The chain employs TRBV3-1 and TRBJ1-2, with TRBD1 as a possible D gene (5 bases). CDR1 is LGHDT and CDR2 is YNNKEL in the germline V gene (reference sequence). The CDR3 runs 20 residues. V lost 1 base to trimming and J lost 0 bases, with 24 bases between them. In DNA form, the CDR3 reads TGTGCCAGCAGCCAAGGCCCCATTGAGGGGCTCATTGGGTCTAACTATGGCTACACCTTC. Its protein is CASSQGPIEGLIGSNYGYTF.

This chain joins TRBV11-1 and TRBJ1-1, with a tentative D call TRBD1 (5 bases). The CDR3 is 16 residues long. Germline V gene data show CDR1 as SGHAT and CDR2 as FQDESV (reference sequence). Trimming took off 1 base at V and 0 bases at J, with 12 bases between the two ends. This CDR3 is CASSLGTRTLNTEAFF. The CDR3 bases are TGTGCCAGCAGCTTAGGGACACGGACCTTGAACACTGAAGCTTTCTTT.

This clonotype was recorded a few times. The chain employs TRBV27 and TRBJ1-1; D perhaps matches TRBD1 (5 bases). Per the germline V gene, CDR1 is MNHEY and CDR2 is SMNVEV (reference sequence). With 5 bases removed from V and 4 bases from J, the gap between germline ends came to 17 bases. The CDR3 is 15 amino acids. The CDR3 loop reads CASSRLQAGSTEAFF. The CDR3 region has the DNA TGTGCCAGCAGTCGTCTACAGGCGGGGAGCACTGAAGCTTTCTTT.

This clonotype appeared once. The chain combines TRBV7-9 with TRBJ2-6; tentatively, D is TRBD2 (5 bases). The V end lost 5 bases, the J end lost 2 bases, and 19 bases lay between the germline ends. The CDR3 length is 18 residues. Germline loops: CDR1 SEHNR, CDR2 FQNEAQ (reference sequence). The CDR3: CASSPSRTAVPGANVLTF. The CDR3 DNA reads TGTGCCAGCAGCCCTTCACGCACAGCGGTACCTGGGGCCAACGTCCTGACTTTC. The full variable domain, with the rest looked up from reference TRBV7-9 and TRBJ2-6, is DTGVSQNPRHKITKRGQNVTFRCDPISEHNRLYWYRQTLGQGPEFLTYFQNEAQLEKSRLLSDRFSAERPKGSFSTLEIQRTEQGDSAMYLCASSPSRTAVPGANVLTFGAGSRLTVL.

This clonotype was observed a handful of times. The CDR3 sequence: CSARTGGTYNEQFF. CDR3 in DNA: TGCAGTGCTAGGACAGGGGGCACCTACAATGAGCAGTTCTTC. V gene TRBV20-1 combines with J gene TRBJ2-1; 10 bases align to TRBD1. With V trimmed by 3 bases and J by 2 bases, 1 base remained unmatched. CDR3 length: 14 amino acids. Germline lookup yields CDR1 DFQATT and CDR2 SNEGSKA (reference sequence).

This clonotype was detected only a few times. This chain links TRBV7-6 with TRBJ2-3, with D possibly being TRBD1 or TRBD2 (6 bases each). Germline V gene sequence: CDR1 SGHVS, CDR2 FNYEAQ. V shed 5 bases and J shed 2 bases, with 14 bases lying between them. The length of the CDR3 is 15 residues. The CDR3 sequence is CASSPTGANTDTQYF. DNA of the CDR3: TGTGCCAGCAGCCCTACGGGGGCCAACACAGATACGCAGTATTTT.

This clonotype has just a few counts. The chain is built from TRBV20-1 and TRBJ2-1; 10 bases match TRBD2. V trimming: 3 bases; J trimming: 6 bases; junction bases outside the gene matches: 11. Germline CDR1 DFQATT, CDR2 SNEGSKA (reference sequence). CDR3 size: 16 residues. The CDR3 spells CSARPAGGPVINEQFF. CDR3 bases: TGCAGTGCTAGGCCAGCGGGAGGGCCAGTCATCAATGAGCAGTTCTTC.

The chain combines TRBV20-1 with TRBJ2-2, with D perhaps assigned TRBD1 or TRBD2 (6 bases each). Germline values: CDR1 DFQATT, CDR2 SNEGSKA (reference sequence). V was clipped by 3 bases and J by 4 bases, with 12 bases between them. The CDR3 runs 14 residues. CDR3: CSASRLGGTGELFF. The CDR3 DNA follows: TGCAGTGCTAGTCGACTAGGGGGCACCGGGGAGCTGTTTTTT.

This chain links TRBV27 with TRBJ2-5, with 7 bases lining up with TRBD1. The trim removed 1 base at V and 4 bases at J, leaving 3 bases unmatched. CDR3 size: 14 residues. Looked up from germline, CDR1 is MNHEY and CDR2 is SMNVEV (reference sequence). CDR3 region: CASSLYDRAETQYF. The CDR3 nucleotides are TGTGCCAGCAGTTTATACGACAGGGCAGAGACCCAGTACTTC.

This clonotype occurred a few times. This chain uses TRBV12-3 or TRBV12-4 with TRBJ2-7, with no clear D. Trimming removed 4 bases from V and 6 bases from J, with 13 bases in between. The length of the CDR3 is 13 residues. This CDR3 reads CASSWDLEGEQYF. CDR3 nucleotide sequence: TGTGCCAGCAGTTGGGATCTCGAAGGCGAGCAGTACTTC.

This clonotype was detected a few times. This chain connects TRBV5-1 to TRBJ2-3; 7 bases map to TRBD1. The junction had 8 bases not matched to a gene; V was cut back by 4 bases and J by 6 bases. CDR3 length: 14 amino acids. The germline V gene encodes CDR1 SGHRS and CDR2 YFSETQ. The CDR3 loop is CASSHGTGEDTQYF. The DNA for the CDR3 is TGCGCCAGCAGCCATGGTACAGGGGAGGATACGCAGTATTTT.

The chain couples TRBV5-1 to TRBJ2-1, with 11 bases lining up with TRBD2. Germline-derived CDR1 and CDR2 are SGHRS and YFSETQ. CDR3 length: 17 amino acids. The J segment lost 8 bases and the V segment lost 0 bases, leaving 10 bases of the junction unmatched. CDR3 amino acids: CASSLEASGRSGHEQFF. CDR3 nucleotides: TGCGCCAGCAGCTTGGAGGCTAGCGGGAGGTCAGGGCATGAGCAGTTCTTC.

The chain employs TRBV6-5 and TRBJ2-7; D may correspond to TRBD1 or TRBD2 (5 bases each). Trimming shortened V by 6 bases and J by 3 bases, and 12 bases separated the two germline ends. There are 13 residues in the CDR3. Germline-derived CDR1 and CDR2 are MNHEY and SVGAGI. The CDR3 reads CASRTGTDYEQYF. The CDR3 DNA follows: TGTGCCAGCAGAACCGGGACGGACTACGAGCAGTACTTC.

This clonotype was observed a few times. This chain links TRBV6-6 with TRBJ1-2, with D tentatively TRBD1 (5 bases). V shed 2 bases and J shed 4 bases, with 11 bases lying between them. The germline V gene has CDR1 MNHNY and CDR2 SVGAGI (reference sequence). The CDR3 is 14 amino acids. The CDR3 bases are TGTGCCAGCAGTTACCGTGGCAGGGCCTATGGCTACACCTTC. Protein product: CASSYRGRAYGYTF.

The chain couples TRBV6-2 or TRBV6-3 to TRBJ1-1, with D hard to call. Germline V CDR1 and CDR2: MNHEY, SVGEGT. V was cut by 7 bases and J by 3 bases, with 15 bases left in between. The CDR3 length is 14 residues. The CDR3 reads CASKPGLGYTEAFF. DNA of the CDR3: TGTGCCAGCAAACCCGGGCTGGGGTACACTGAAGCTTTCTTT.

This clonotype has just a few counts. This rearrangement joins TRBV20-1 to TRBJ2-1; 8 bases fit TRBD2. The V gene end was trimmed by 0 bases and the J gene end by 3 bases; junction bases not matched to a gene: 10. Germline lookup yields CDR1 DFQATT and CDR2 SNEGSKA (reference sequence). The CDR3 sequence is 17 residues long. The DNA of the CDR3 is TGCAGTGCTAGAGAATCGGGGTTACTAGCGGTCTACAATGAGCAGTTCTTC. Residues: CSARESGLLAVYNEQFF.